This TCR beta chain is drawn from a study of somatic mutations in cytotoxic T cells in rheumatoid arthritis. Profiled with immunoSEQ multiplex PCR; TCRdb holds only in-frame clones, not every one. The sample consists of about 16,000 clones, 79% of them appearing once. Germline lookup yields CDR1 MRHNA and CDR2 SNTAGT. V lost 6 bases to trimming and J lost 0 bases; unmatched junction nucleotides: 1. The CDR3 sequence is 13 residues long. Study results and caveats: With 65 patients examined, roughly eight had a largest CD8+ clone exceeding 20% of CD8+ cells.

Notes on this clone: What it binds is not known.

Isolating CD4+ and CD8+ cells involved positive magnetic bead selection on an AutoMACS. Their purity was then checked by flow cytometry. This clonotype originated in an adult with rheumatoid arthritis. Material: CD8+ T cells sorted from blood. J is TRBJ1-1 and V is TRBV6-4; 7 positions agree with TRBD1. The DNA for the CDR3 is TGTGCCAGCAGAAGGGGGCTGAACACTGAAGCTTTCTTT. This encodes CASRRGLNTEAFF.